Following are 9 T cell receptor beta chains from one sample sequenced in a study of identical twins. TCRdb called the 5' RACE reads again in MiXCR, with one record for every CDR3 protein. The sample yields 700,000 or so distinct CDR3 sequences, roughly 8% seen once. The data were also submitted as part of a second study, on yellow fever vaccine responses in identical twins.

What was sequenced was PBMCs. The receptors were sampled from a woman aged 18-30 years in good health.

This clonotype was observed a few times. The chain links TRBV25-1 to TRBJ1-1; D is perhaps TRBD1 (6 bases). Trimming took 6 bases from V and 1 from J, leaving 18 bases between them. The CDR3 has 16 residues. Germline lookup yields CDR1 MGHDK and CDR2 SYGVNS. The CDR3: CASRGGAGGPNTEAFF. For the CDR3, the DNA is TGTGCCAGCAGAGGGGGTGCCGGGGGCCCGAACACTGAAGCTTTCTTT. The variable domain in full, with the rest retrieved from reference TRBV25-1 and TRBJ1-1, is EADIYQTPRYLVIGTGKKITLECSQTMGHDKMYWYQQDPGMELHLIHYSYGVNSTEKGDLSSESTVSRIRTEHFPLTLESARPSHTSQYLCASRGGAGGPNTEAFFGQGTRLTVV.

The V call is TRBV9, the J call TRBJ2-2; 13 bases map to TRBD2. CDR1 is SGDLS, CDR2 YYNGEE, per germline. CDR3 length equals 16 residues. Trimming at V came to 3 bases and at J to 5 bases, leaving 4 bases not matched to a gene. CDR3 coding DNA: TGTGCCAGCAGCGGAGGACTAGCGGGAGTTACCGGGGAGCTGTTTTTT. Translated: CASSGGLAGVTGELFF.

CDR3 coding DNA: TGTGCCAGCACCGGGGGGGGCTTGCATCAGCCCCAGCATTTT. This translates into CASTGGGLHQPQHF. The chain links TRBV6-1 to TRBJ1-5; D perhaps matches TRBD1 (6 bases). This CDR3 is 14 amino acids long. Germline loops: CDR1 MNHNS, CDR2 SASEGT. V shed 7 bases and J shed 5 bases, with 15 bases lying between them.

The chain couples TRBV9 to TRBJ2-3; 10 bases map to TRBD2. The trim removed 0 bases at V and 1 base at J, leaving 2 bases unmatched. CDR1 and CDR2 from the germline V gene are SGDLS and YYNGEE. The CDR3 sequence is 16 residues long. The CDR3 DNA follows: TGTGCCAGCAGCGTAGTGGGGACTAGCGGCACAGATACGCAGTATTTT. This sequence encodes CASSVVGTSGTDTQYF.

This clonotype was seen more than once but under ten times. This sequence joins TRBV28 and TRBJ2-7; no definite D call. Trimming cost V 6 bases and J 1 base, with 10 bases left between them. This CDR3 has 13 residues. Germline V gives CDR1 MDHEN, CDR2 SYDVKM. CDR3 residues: CASRKTPSYEQYF. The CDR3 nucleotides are TGTGCCAGCAGAAAGACCCCGTCCTACGAGCAGTACTTC.

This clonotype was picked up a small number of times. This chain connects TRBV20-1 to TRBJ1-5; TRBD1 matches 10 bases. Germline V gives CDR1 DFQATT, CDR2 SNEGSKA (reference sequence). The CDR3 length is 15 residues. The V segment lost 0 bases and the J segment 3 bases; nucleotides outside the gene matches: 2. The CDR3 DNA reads TGCAGTGCTAGAGAGACAGGGGGCTACAATCAGCCCCAGCATTTT. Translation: CSARETGGYNQPQHF.

The CDR3 coding sequence is TGTGCCAGCAGTTACTCGAGAGCAGGGAACTATGGCTACACCTTC. Translated: CASSYSRAGNYGYTF. The chain combines TRBV6-5 with TRBJ1-2, with a weak D call TRBD1 (5 bases). In germline, CDR1 is MNHEY, CDR2 SVGAGI. This CDR3 spans 15 amino acids. The V gene lost 0 bases and the J gene lost 2 bases, with 10 bases spanning the gap.

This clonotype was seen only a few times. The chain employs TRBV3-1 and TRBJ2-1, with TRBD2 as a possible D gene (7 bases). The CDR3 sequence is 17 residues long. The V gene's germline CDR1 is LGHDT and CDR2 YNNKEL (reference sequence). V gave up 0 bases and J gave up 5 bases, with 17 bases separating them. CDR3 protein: CASSQDLAGAYNNEQFF. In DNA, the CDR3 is TGTGCCAGCAGCCAAGATCTGGCGGGGGCGTATAACAATGAGCAGTTCTTC.

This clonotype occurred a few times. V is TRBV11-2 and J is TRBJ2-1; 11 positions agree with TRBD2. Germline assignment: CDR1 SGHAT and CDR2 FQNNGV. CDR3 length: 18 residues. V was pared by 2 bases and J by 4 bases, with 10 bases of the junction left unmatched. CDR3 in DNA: TGTGCCAGCAGCTTATGGGGACTAGCGGAACAAAGGTACAATGAGCAGTTCTTC. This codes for CASSLWGLAEQRYNEQFF.